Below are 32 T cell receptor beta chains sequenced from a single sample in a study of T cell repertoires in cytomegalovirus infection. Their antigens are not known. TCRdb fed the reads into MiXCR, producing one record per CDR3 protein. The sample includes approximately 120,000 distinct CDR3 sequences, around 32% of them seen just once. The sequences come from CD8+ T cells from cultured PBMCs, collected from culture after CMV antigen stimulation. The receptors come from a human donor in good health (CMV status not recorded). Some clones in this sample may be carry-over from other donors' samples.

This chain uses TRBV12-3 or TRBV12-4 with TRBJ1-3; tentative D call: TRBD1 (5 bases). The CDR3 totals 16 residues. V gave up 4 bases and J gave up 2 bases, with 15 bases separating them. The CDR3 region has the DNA TGTGCCAGCAGTTGGATGACAGAAAGTGCTGGAAACACCATATATTTT. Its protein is CASSWMTESAGNTIYF.

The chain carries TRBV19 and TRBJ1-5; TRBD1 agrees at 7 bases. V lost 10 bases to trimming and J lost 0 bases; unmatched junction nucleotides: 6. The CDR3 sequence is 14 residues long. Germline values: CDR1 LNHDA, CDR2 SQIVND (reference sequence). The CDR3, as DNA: TGTGCCACTGACAGGGACTATAGCAATCAGCCCCAGCATTTT. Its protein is CATDRDYSNQPQHF.

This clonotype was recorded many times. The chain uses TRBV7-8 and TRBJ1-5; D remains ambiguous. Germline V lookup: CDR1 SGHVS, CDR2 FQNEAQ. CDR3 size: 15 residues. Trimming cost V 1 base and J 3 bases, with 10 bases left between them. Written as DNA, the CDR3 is TGTGCCAGCAGCTTAGAGTATGGTGTCAATCAGCCCCAGCATTTT. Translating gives CASSLEYGVNQPQHF.

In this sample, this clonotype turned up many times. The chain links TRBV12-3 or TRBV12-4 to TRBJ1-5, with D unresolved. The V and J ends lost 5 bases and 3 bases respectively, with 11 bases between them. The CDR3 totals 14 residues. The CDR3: CASSRGLFNQPQHF. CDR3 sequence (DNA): TGTGCCAGCAGTCGAGGGCTTTTCAATCAGCCCCAGCATTTT.

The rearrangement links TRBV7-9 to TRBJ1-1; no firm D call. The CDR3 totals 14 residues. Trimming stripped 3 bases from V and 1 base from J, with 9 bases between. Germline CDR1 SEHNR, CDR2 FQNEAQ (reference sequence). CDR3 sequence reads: CASSFTFTNTEAFF. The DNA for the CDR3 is TGTGCCAGCAGCTTCACATTTACGAACACTGAAGCTTTCTTT.

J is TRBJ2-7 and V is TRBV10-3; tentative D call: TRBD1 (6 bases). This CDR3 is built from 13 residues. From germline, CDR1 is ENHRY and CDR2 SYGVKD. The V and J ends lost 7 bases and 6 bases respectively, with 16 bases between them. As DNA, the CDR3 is TGTGCCATCAATCCCACAGGGTCTGGCGAGCAGTACTTC. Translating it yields CAINPTGSGEQYF.

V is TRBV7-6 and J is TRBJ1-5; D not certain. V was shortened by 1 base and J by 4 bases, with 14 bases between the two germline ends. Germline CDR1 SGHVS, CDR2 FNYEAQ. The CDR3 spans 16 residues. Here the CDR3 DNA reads TGTGCCAGCAGCTTAGGCACGGCCGGGGAAAATCAGCCCCAGCATTTT. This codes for CASSLGTAGENQPQHF.

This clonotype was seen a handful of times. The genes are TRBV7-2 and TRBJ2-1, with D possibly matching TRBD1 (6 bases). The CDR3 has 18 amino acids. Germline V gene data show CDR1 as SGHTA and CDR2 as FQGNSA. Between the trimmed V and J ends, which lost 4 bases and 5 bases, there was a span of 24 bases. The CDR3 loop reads CASSWTSAGTNMDNEQFF. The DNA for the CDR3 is TGTGCCAGCAGCTGGACCTCGGCAGGGACAAATATGGACAATGAGCAGTTCTTC.

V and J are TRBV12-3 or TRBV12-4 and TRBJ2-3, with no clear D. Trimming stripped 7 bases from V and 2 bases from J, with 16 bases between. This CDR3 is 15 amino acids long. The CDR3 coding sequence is TGTGCCAGCACCCAAATCCTGAGTTACACAGATACGCAGTATTTT. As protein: CASTQILSYTDTQYF.

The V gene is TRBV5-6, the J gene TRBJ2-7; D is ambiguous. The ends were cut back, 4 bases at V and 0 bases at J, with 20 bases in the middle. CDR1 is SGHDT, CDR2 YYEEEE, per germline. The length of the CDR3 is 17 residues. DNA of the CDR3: TGTGCCAGCAGCGCCCAATCGGTTGGGGTTATCTCCTACGAGCAGTACTTC. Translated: CASSAQSVGVISYEQYF.

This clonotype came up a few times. The CDR3 reads CASSLREELDTQYF. CDR3 sequence (DNA): TGTGCCAGCAGTTTAAGGGAAGAACTAGACACCCAGTACTTC. The rearrangement links TRBV27 to TRBJ2-5; TRBD2 might be the D (5 bases). The CDR3 length is 14 residues. The germline V gene has CDR1 MNHEY and CDR2 SMNVEV (reference sequence). V was cut by 2 bases and J by 8 bases, with 15 bases left in between.

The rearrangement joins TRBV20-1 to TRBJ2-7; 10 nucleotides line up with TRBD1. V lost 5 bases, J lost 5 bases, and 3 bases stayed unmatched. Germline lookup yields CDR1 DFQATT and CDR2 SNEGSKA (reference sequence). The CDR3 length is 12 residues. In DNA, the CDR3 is TGCAGTGCTTGGGACAGGGGACACGAGCAGTACTTC. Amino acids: CSAWDRGHEQYF.

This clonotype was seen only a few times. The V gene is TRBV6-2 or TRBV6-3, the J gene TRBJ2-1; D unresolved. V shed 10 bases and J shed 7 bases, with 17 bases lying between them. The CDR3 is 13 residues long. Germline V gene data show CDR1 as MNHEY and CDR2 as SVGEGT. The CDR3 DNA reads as TGTGCCACCTCCTGGGTGTCCTTGAATGAGCAGTTCTTC. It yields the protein CATSWVSLNEQFF.

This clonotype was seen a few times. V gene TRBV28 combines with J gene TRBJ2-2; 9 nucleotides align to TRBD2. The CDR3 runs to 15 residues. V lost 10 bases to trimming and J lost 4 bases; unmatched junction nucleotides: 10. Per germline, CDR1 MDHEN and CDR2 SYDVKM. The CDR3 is CATLGAGGVTGELFF. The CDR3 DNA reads TGTGCCACGCTCGGAGCGGGGGGAGTCACCGGGGAGCTGTTTTTT. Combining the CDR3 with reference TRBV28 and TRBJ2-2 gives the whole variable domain DVKVTQSSRYLVKRTGEKVFLECVQDMDHENMFWYRQDPGLGLRLIYFSYDVKMKEKGDIPEGYSVSREKKERFSLILESASTNQTSMYLCATLGAGGVTGELFFGEGSRLTVL.

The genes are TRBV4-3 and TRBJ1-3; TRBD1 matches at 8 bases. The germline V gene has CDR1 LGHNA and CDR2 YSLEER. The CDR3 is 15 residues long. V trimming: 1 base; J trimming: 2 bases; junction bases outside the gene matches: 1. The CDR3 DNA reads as TGCGCCAGCAGCCAAGCGACAGGGGCTGGAAACACCATATATTTT. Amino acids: CASSQATGAGNTIYF.

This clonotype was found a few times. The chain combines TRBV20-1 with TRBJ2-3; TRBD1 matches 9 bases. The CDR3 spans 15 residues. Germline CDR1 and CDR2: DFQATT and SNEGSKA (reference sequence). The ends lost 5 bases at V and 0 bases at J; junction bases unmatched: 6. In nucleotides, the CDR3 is TGCAGTGCTGAGTCGGGACAGGGAAGCACAGATACGCAGTATTTT. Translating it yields CSAESGQGSTDTQYF.

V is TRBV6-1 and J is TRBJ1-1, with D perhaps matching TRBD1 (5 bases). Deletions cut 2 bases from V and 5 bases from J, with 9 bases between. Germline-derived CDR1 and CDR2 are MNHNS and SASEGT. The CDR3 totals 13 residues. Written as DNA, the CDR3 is TGTGCCAGCAGTGAATGGGACGGTACTGAAGCTTTCTTT. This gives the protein CASSEWDGTEAFF.

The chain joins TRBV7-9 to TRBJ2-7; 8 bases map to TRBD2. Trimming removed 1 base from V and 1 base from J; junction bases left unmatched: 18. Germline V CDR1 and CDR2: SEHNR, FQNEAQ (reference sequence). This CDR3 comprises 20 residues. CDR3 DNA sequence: TGTGCCAGCAGCTTAGATTTTTCGGCCGCGGGGGGCTTAAAGTCCTACGAGCAGTACTTC. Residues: CASSLDFSAAGGLKSYEQYF.

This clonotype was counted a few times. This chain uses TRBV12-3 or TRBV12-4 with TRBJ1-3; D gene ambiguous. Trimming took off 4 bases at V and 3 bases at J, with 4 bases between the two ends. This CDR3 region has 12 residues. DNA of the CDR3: TGTGCCAGCAGTTCTGTTGGAAACACCATATATTTT. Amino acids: CASSSVGNTIYF.

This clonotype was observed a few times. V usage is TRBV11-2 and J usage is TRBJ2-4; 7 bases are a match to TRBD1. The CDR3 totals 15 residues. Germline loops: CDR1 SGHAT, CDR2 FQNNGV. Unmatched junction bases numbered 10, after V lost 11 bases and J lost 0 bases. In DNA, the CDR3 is TGTGCCTCCGAGACAACAGGGGTAGCCAAAAACATTCAGTACTTC. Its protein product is CASETTGVAKNIQYF. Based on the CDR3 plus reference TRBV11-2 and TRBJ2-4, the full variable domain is EAGVAQSPRYKIIEKRQSVAFWCNPISGHATLYWYQQILGQGPKLLIQFQNNGVVDDSQLPKDRFSAERLKGVDSTLKIQPAKLEDSAVYLCASETTGVAKNIQYFGAGTRLSVL.

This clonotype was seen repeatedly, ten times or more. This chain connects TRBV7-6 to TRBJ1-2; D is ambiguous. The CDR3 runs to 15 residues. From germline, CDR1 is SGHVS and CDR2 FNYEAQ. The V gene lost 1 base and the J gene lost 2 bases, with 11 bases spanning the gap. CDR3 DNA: TGTGCCAGCAGCTTAGGCGTGGGCGGAAACTATGGCTACACCTTC. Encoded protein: CASSLGVGGNYGYTF.

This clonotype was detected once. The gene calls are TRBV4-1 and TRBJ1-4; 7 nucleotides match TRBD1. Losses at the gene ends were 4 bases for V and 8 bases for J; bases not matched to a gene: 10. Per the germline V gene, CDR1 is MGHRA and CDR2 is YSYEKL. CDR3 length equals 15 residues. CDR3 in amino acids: CASSRPQGSREKLFF. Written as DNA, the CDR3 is TGCGCCAGCAGCCGGCCACAGGGGTCGAGGGAAAAACTGTTTTTT.

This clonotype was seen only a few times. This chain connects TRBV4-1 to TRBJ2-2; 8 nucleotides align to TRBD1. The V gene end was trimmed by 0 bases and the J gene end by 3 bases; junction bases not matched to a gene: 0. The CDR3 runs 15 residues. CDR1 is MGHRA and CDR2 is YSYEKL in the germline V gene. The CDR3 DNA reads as TGCGCCAGCAGCCAAGAGGACAGGGACACCGGGGAGCTGTTTTTT. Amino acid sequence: CASSQEDRDTGELFF.

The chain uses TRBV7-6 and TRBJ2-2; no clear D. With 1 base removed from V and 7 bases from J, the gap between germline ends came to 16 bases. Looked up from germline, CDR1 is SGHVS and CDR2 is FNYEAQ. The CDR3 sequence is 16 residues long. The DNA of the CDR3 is TGTGCCAGCAGCTTAGTTGCTCCGGGTTCGAACGGGGAGCTGTTTTTT. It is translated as CASSLVAPGSNGELFF.

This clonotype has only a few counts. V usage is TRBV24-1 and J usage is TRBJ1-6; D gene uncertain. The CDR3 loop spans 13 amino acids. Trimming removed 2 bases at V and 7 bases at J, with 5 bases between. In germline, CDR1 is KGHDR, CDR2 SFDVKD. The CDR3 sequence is CATSDSKNSPLHF. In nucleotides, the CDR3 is TGTGCCACCAGTGATTCCAAGAATTCACCCCTCCACTTT.

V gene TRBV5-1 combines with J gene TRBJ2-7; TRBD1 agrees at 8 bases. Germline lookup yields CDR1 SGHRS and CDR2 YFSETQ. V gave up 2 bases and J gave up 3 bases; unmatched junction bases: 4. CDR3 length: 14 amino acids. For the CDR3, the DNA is TGCGCCAGCAGCTTTGGACAGGGTTTCTACGAGCAGTACTTC. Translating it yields CASSFGQGFYEQYF.

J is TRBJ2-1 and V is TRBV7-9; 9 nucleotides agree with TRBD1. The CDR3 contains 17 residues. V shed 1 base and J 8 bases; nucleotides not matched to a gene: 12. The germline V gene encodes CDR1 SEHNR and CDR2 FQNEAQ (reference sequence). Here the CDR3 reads CASSLGWDREVGDEQFF. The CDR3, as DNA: TGTGCCAGCAGCTTAGGGTGGGACAGGGAAGTGGGCGATGAGCAGTTCTTC.

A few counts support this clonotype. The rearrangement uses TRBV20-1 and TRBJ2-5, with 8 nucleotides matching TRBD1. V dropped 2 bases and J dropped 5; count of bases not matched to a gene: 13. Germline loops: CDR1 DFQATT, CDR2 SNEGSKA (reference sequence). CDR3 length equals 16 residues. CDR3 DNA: TGCAGTGCTAGATTGGGGCCGGGACAGGTTCAGGAGACCCAGTACTTC. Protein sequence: CSARLGPGQVQETQYF.

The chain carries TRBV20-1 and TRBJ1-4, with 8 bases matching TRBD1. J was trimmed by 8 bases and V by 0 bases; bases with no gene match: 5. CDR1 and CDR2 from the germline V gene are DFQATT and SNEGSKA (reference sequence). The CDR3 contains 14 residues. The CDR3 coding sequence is TGCAGTGCTAGAGATCCGACAGGGGACGAAAAACTGTTTTTT. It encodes CSARDPTGDEKLFF.

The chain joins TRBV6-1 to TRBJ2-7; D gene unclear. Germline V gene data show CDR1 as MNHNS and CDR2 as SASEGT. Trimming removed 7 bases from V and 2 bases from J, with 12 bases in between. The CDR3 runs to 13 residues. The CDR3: CASTPGGTYEQYF. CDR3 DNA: TGTGCCAGCACTCCCGGCGGAACCTACGAGCAGTACTTC.

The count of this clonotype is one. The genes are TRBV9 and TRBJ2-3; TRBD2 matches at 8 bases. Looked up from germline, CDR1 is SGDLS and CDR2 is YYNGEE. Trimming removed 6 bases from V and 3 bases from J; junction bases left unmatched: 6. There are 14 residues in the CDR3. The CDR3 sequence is CASNAGGGTDTQYF. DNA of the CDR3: TGTGCCAGCAACGCCGGGGGGGGAACAGATACGCAGTATTTT.

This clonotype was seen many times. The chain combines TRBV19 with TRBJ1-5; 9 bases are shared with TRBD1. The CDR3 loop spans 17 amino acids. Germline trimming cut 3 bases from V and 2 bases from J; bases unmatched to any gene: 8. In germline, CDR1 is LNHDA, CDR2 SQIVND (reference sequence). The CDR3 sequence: CASSITGGADGNQPQHF. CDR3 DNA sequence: TGTGCCAGTAGTATCACAGGGGGCGCGGATGGCAATCAGCCCCAGCATTTT. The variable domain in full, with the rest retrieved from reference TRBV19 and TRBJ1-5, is DGGITQSPKYLFRKEGQNVTLSCEQNLNHDAMYWYRQDPGQGLRLIYYSQIVNDFQKGDIAEGYSVSREKKESFPLTVTSAQKNPTAFYLCASSITGGADGNQPQHFGDGTRLSIL.